Each of the 2 T cell receptor beta chains below was sequenced from the same sample in a study of cytomegalovirus exposure and HLA in healthy donors. It was with 60 Vbeta and 13 Jbeta primers that the PCR ran. The data were produced by immunoSEQ multiplex PCR, yet TCRdb's version contains in-frame clones alone and is incomplete. The sample lists roughly 180,000 clones, about four fifths seen once, with 6% to 7.5% in the top ten. The sample comprised PBMCs. All receptors come from a man in his thirties or forties in good health and CMV-seropositive.

This sequence joins TRBV9 and TRBJ2-1; D may be TRBD2 (7 bases). V lost 3 bases, J lost 4 bases, and 20 bases lay in between. This CDR3 is 17 amino acids long. Germline V gives CDR1 SGDLS, CDR2 YYNGEE. Written as DNA, the CDR3 is TGTGCCAGCAGCGCTTCTGTGCCGGGGGGCGGATACAATGAGCAGTTCTTC. This translates into CASSASVPGGGYNEQFF.

This clone was counted only a few times. The chain recombines TRBV4-1 with TRBJ2-3; 14 nucleotides align to TRBD2. CDR3 length: 19 residues. Germline V lookup: CDR1 MGHRA, CDR2 YSYEKL. The J segment lost 6 bases and the V segment lost 2 bases, leaving 13 bases of the junction unmatched. The CDR3 DNA reads as TGCGCCAGCAGCCAACGACTAGCGGGGGGGACCTACCAGGCCGATACGCAGTATTTT. Its translation is CASSQRLAGGTYQADTQYF.